The 18 T cell receptor beta chains in this list originate from one sample, sequenced in a study of response to subunit inactivated influenza vaccine. TCRdb processed the RT-PCR reads anew with MiXCR; each CDR3 protein has one entry. The top ten hold 9.5% to 13% of the sample, which has roughly 780,000 distinct CDR3 sequences, around 18% seen once. The sample was PBMCs from blood, taken about 5 days after vaccination. The source is a man aged 45-60 years who received an inactivated influenza vaccine.

This clonotype was counted at least ten times. V gene TRBV29-1 combines with J gene TRBJ2-7; D perhaps matches TRBD2 (6 bases). The CDR3 runs 13 residues. Germline CDR1 is SQVTM and CDR2 is ANQGSEA. Trimming removed 6 bases at V and 3 bases at J, with 15 bases between. CDR3 protein: CSVHRENDYEQYF. CDR3 DNA: TGCAGCGTGCACCGGGAGAACGACTACGAGCAGTACTTC.

The J gene is TRBJ2-3, the V gene TRBV5-1, with 8 bases identical to TRBD2. The CDR3 totals 17 residues. Germline V gene lookup returns CDR1 SGHRS and CDR2 YFSETQ. The junction had 8 bases not matched to a gene; V was cut back by 0 bases and J by 2 bases. DNA for the CDR3: TGCGCCAGCAGCTTGGGTGGTAGCGGGATAGTCACAGATACGCAGTATTTT. Translating it yields CASSLGGSGIVTDTQYF.

The V gene is TRBV12-3 or TRBV12-4, the J gene TRBJ1-1, with D possibly being TRBD1 (6 bases). This CDR3 has 15 amino acids. V was shortened by 2 bases and J by 6 bases, with 16 bases between the two germline ends. The CDR3 DNA follows: TGTGCCAGCAGTTTAAGTGGGACACAGAGGGCTGAAGCTTTCTTT. Residues: CASSLSGTQRAEAFF.

This chain links TRBV20-1 with TRBJ1-4; D is uncertain. V was shortened by 6 bases and J by 8 bases, with 16 bases between the two germline ends. In germline, CDR1 is DFQATT, CDR2 SNEGSKA (reference sequence). CDR3 length: 13 residues. CDR3 sequence (DNA): TGCAGTGCCTTCGAGGACGAAGGAGAAAAACTGTTTTTT. It specifies CSAFEDEGEKLFF.

This clonotype occurred a few times. The CDR3 loop is CASSYLHLGKGYGYTF. The CDR3, as DNA: TGTGCCAGCAGTTACCTGCATCTAGGGAAGGGTTATGGCTACACCTTC. V is TRBV6-5 and J is TRBJ1-2; D uncertain. The CDR3 loop spans 16 amino acids. Germline values: CDR1 MNHEY, CDR2 SVGAGI. The V end was cut by 2 bases, the J end by 5 bases, with 18 bases between.

This clonotype has only a few counts. This rearrangement joins TRBV4-3 to TRBJ2-7; 8 positions agree with TRBD1. The junction had 4 bases not matched to a gene; V was cut back by 1 base and J by 2 bases. The CDR3 consists of 15 residues. The V gene's germline CDR1 is LGHNA and CDR2 YSLEER. The CDR3 loop is CASSQVLQGAYEQYF. The CDR3, as DNA: TGCGCCAGCAGCCAAGTGCTACAGGGGGCCTACGAGCAGTACTTC.

The chain is built from TRBV5-1 and TRBJ2-7; D is unresolved. CDR1 is SGHRS, CDR2 YFSETQ, per germline. The CDR3 extends over 14 amino acids. The V and J ends lost 1 base and 3 bases respectively, with 11 bases between them. The CDR3 reads CASSLLGNGYEQYF. For the CDR3, the DNA is TGCGCCAGCAGCTTGTTGGGGAATGGCTACGAGCAGTACTTC.

Only a few counts were recorded for this clonotype. It is unclear where the CDR3 begins or ends on the DNA, so no DNA is shown, and the CDR3 is as TCRdb lists it. CDR3 protein: CASSLWGSGTSYF. The chain couples TRBV11-1 to TRBJ2-7; the table's D call of TRBD1 was not tested on the DNA. From its first to its last residue, the CDR3 has 13 amino acids. Germline assignment: CDR1 SGHAT and CDR2 FQDESV (reference sequence).

There are a few counts of this clonotype. The chain has TRBV7-2 and TRBJ2-4; TRBD2 might be the D (5 bases). There are 16 residues in the CDR3. CDR1 is SGHTA and CDR2 is FQGNSA in the germline V gene. V was shortened by 0 bases and J by 0 bases, with 9 bases between the two germline ends. CDR3 residues: CASSLAAGRAKNIQYF. The CDR3, as DNA: TGTGCCAGCAGCTTAGCGGCGGGTCGAGCCAAAAACATTCAGTACTTC. The full variable domain, its missing parts supplied by reference TRBV7-2 and TRBJ2-4, is GAGVSQSPSNKVTEKGKDVELRCDPISGHTALYWYRQSLGQGLEFLIYFQGNSAPDKSGLPSDRFSAERTGGSVSTLTIQRTQQEDSAVYLCASSLAAGRAKNIQYFGAGTRLSVL.

This clonotype was observed at least ten times. The chain employs TRBV5-1 and TRBJ2-7, with no clear D. The CDR3 is 14 amino acids. Germline lookup yields CDR1 SGHRS and CDR2 YFSETQ. Trimming took off 0 bases at V and 2 bases at J, with 9 bases between the two ends. The CDR3, as DNA: TGCGCCAGCAGCTTGGACTCCGGACCCTACGAGCAGTACTTC. Amino acid sequence: CASSLDSGPYEQYF. Together with reference TRBV5-1 and TRBJ2-7, the CDR3 gives the full variable domain: KAGVTQTPRYLIKTRGQQVTLSCSPISGHRSVSWYQQTPGQGLQFLFEYFSETQRNKGNFPGRFSGRQFSNSRSEMNVSTLELGDSALYLCASSLDSGPYEQYFGPGTRLTVT.

The CDR3 DNA sequence: TGCAGTGCTAGAGAAGCGCCGGGTGAGCAGTTCTTC. It codes for CSAREAPGEQFF. This chain connects TRBV20-1 to TRBJ2-1; D uncertain. The V end was cut by 0 bases, the J end by 9 bases, with 9 bases between. Germline V gene lookup returns CDR1 DFQATT and CDR2 SNEGSKA (reference sequence). The CDR3 length is 12 residues.

This chain uses TRBV24-1 with TRBJ2-1, with a tentative D call TRBD1 (5 bases). Germline V lookup: CDR1 KGHDR, CDR2 SFDVKD. V gave up 3 bases and J gave up 9 bases, with 17 bases separating them. The CDR3 runs to 15 residues. The CDR3: CATSDPSHRSAEQFF. The CDR3 nucleotides are TGTGCCACCAGTGATCCCTCCCACAGGTCCGCTGAGCAGTTCTTC.

This clonotype was detected only a few times. The chain recombines TRBV20-1 with TRBJ2-2, with D possibly matching TRBD1 (5 bases). The ends were cut back, 2 bases at V and 4 bases at J, with 8 bases in the middle. This CDR3 is 13 amino acids long. Germline V gene lookup returns CDR1 DFQATT and CDR2 SNEGSKA (reference sequence). CDR3 in DNA: TGCAGTGCTAGAAAGGGGATCACCGGGGAGCTGTTTTTT. It yields the protein CSARKGITGELFF.

This clonotype turned up a few times. This chain joins TRBV12-3 or TRBV12-4 and TRBJ1-2, with D possibly TRBD1 on 6 matching bases. The CDR3 runs to 13 residues. Trimming left V 0 bases short and J 9 bases short, with 11 bases between. The CDR3 protein is CASSLAPTGSYTF. DNA of the CDR3: TGTGCCAGCAGTTTAGCCCCGACAGGCAGCTACACCTTC.

This clonotype appeared many times. The chain carries TRBV12-3 or TRBV12-4 and TRBJ1-6, with D possibly being TRBD1 (5 bases). V shed 3 bases and J shed 6 bases, with 15 bases lying between them. The CDR3 is 16 residues long. CDR3 loop: CASSFRRDPGNSPLHF. CDR3 bases: TGTGCCAGCAGTTTTAGAAGGGACCCCGGTAATTCACCCCTCCACTTT.

The chain links TRBV29-1 to TRBJ2-3, with D hard to call. V was clipped by 4 bases and J by 0 bases, with 8 bases between them. Germline CDR1 reads SQVTM; CDR2 reads ANQGSEA. This CDR3 has 13 residues. CDR3 region: CSVVVSSTDTQYF. CDR3 in DNA: TGCAGCGTTGTCGTGTCTAGCACAGATACGCAGTATTTT.

This clonotype was recorded many times. The J gene is TRBJ2-1, the V gene TRBV7-4; the D is unclear. Germline CDR1 SGHVT, CDR2 SQSDAQ. V lost 5 bases and J 0 bases, leaving 11 bases between the germline ends. This CDR3 comprises 15 residues. The CDR3 DNA is TGTGCCAGCAGCCCCCCGCGTGGCTCCTACAATGAGCAGTTCTTC. Translated: CASSPPRGSYNEQFF.

The chain is built from TRBV7-3 and TRBJ2-2; D is perhaps TRBD2 (6 bases). Per germline, CDR1 SGHTA and CDR2 FQGTGA. V lost 5 bases and J lost 1, with 23 bases in between. The CDR3 totals 19 residues. The CDR3 bases are TGTGCCAGCAGCCTGGTTCCCACCCGTAGCGGAGGGAACACCGGGGAGCTGTTTTTT. Amino acid sequence: CASSLVPTRSGGNTGELFF.